The 21 T cell receptor beta chains below were found in one sample sequenced in a study of blood T cell repertoires in COVID-19 (TCRdb year 2020). Library construction relied on the immunoSEQ multiplex PCR assay. TCRdb carries this immuneACCESS record with in-frame sequences only. Its versions omit some clonotypes, under half of them owing to an unresolved V gene in the studies checked, with the rest unexplained. The sample contains 100,000 to 150,000 clones, more than 75% of them found a single time. The top ten hold more than 2% of the sample. Specimen: peripheral blood. Source of these receptors: a man between 70 and 80 years old with active COVID-19.

The rearrangement joins TRBV3-1 (or the pseudogene TRBV3-2) to TRBJ2-1; TRBD2 agrees at 10 bases. Germline assignment: CDR1 LGHDT and CDR2 YNNKEL (reference sequence). This CDR3 is built from 16 residues. V lost 1 base to trimming and J lost 6 bases; unmatched junction nucleotides: 6. CDR3 region: CASSQGIAGGRNEQFF. The DNA of the CDR3 is TGTGCCAGCAGCCAAGGTATAGCGGGAGGCCGCAATGAGCAGTTCTTC.

Concerning this clone itself: This specimen includes other DNA sequences encoding the same CDR3. V gene TRBV28 combines with J gene TRBJ1-5, with 8 bases matching TRBD1. The CDR3 is 15 amino acids. CDR1 is MDHEN, CDR2 SYDVKM, per germline. The junction had 5 bases not matched to a gene; V was cut back by 6 bases and J by 1 base. CDR3 residues: CASRPTGASNQPQHF. For the CDR3, the DNA is TGTGCCAGCAGACCGACAGGGGCGAGCAATCAGCCCCAGCATTTT. Drawing the rest from reference TRBV28 and TRBJ1-5, the complete variable domain is DVKVTQSSRYLVKRTGEKVFLECVQDMDHENMFWYRQDPGLGLRLIYFSYDVKMKEKGDIPEGYSVSREKKERFSLILESASTNQTSMYLCASRPTGASNQPQHFGDGTRLSIL.

The chain uses TRBV18 and TRBJ1-1, with 10 bases aligning to TRBD1. This CDR3 region has 16 residues. After removal of 2 bases from V and 6 bases from J, the junction contained 9 bases not matched to a gene. Germline values: CDR1 KGHSH, CDR2 LQKENI. The CDR3 loop is CASSPGQGGRRAEAFF. The CDR3 nucleotides read TGTGCCAGCTCACCAGGACAGGGGGGGAGAAGAGCTGAAGCTTTCTTT.

J is TRBJ2-7 and V is TRBV3-1 (or the pseudogene TRBV3-2); 8 bases fit TRBD2. Germline-derived CDR1 and CDR2 are LGHDT and YNNKEL (reference sequence). CDR3 length equals 14 residues. Unmatched junction bases numbered 7, after V lost 7 bases and J lost 2 bases. The DNA of the CDR3 is TGTGCCAGCACCCGACTAGCGCCAACCTACGAGCAGTACTTC. Its translation is CASTRLAPTYEQYF.

The CDR3 bases are TGTGCCAGCAGCCGTAAGAGTCAGGGGTACTACGAGCAGTACTTC. Amino acids: CASSRKSQGYYEQYF. The V and J genes are TRBV3-1 (or the pseudogene TRBV3-2) and TRBJ2-7, with D possibly matching TRBD1 (6 bases). V gave up 4 bases and J gave up 3 bases, with 16 bases separating them. The germline V gene encodes CDR1 LGHDT and CDR2 YNNKEL (reference sequence). The CDR3 totals 15 residues.

J is TRBJ2-5 and V is TRBV10-3; a possible D gene is TRBD1 (5 bases). This CDR3 is built from 13 residues. V lost 3 bases and J lost 5, with 10 bases in between. Germline V CDR1 and CDR2: ENHRY, SYGVKD. The CDR3 nucleotides read TGTGCCATCAGTGAAGGGGTCGCTGAGACCCAGTACTTC. As protein: CAISEGVAETQYF.

This chain links TRBV11-2 with TRBJ1-1; D unclear. Trimming shortened V by 1 base and J by 0 bases, and 9 bases separated the two germline ends. Germline V gene data show CDR1 as SGHAT and CDR2 as FQNNGV. This CDR3 comprises 15 residues. CDR3 nucleotides: TGTGCCAGCAGCTTAGGTTCGGTCATGAACACTGAAGCTTTCTTT. Translation gives CASSLGSVMNTEAFF.

V is TRBV29-1 and J is TRBJ2-7, with D tentatively TRBD2 (6 bases). The ends were cut back, 6 bases at V and 6 bases at J, with 21 bases in the middle. Germline V gene data show CDR1 as SQVTM and CDR2 as ANQGSEA. This CDR3 has 14 amino acids. The CDR3 loop reads CSVTGRGYNAEQYF. Written as DNA, the CDR3 is TGCAGCGTGACGGGTCGGGGGTATAACGCCGAGCAGTACTTC.

V is TRBV15 and J is TRBJ2-1; D might be TRBD1 (5 bases). CDR1 and CDR2 from the germline V gene are LNHNV and YYDKDF (reference sequence). The V and J ends lost 4 bases and 0 bases respectively, with 10 bases between them. There are 15 residues in the CDR3. CDR3 sequence reads: CATSIPDSSYNEQFF. CDR3 bases: TGTGCCACCAGCATTCCTGACAGCTCCTACAATGAGCAGTTCTTC.

J is TRBJ1-1 and V is TRBV6-5, with D perhaps TRBD1 (6 bases). Germline values: CDR1 MNHEY, CDR2 SVGAGI. This CDR3 contains 14 residues. V lost 4 bases and J lost 4, with 13 bases in between. CDR3 in DNA: TGTGCCAGCAGTTGGCGGGGGGCGAGCACTGAAGCTTTCTTT. This codes for CASSWRGASTEAFF.

This chain joins TRBV28 and TRBJ2-2, with D uncertain. V was clipped by 4 bases and J by 5 bases, with 17 bases between them. The CDR3 loop spans 16 amino acids. Looked up from germline, CDR1 is MDHEN and CDR2 is SYDVKM. CDR3 bases: TGTGCCAGCAGTTCAAATGACTGGGTCCTTACCGGGGAGCTGTTTTTT. Translation gives CASSSNDWVLTGELFF.

This chain uses TRBV28 with TRBJ2-5; 10 bases agree with TRBD1. Germline V CDR1 and CDR2: MDHEN, SYDVKM. The V gene end was trimmed by 3 bases and the J gene end by 5 bases; junction bases not matched to a gene: 6. The CDR3 runs to 15 residues. The CDR3 is CASSFLTGGLETQYF. The CDR3 nucleotides read TGTGCCAGCAGTTTCTTGACAGGGGGCTTGGAGACCCAGTACTTC.

In nucleotides, the CDR3 is TGCAGTGCTAGTCAGGGGTTGGACGAAAAACTGTTTTTT. It yields the protein CSASQGLDEKLFF. The J gene is TRBJ1-4, the V gene TRBV20-1; D is possibly TRBD1 (6 bases). The CDR3 contains 13 residues. V lost 3 bases to trimming and J lost 8 bases, with 13 bases between them. Per the germline V gene, CDR1 is DFQATT and CDR2 is SNEGSKA (reference sequence).

The chain is built from TRBV24-1 and TRBJ2-1; 7 bases align to TRBD2. V was clipped by 6 bases and J by 2 bases; unmatched bases: 3. The CDR3 covers 14 residues. CDR1 KGHDR and CDR2 SFDVKD come from the germline V gene. The chain's CDR3 is CATSPSGAYNEQFF. CDR3 DNA: TGTGCCACCAGTCCCAGCGGGGCCTACAATGAGCAGTTCTTC.

V is TRBV5-1 and J is TRBJ2-2, with 9 bases fitting TRBD1. CDR1 SGHRS and CDR2 YFSETQ come from the germline V gene. Trimming took 0 bases from V and 7 from J; bases not matched to a gene: 10. This CDR3 region has 17 residues. For the CDR3, the DNA is TGCGCCAGCAGCTTGGTACAGGGGGCCCTGGTCAGCGGGGAGCTGTTTTTT. This translates into CASSLVQGALVSGELFF.

The rearrangement uses TRBV18 and TRBJ2-1, with 7 positions matching TRBD1. Germline V gene lookup returns CDR1 KGHSH and CDR2 LQKENI. The CDR3 extends over 15 amino acids. V lost 2 bases and J lost 3; bases outside the gene matches: 4. The CDR3 DNA sequence: TGTGCCAGCTCACCAACACAGGGGATCTACAATGAGCAGTTCTTC. This sequence encodes CASSPTQGIYNEQFF.

This rearrangement joins TRBV28 to TRBJ2-1; 16 positions agree with TRBD2. V lost 5 bases to trimming and J lost 15 bases; unmatched junction nucleotides: 7. CDR1 is MDHEN, CDR2 SYDVKM, per germline. The CDR3 is 14 residues long. The CDR3 is CASSISGLAGGAFF. CDR3 nucleotide sequence: TGTGCCAGCAGTATATCGGGACTAGCGGGAGGGGCGTTCTTC. The full variable domain, its missing parts supplied by reference TRBV28 and TRBJ2-1, is DVKVTQSSRYLVKRTGEKVFLECVQDMDHENMFWYRQDPGLGLRLIYFSYDVKMKEKGDIPEGYSVSREKKERFSLILESASTNQTSMYLCASSISGLAGGAFFGPGTRLTVL.

The chain has TRBV28 and TRBJ2-1; 9 bases match TRBD2. Germline V gene sequence: CDR1 MDHEN, CDR2 SYDVKM. The CDR3 spans 16 residues. With 5 bases clipped from V and 6 bases from J, the junction kept 11 bases outside the gene matches. CDR3 in DNA: TGTGCCAGCAGTCCCCCGGGAGCGGGAGGCCCCAATGAGCAGTTCTTC. It encodes CASSPPGAGGPNEQFF.

This clone showed up just once. The J gene is TRBJ1-1, the V gene TRBV12-3 or TRBV12-4; weak D call: TRBD1 (6 bases). Trimming removed 6 bases at V and 8 bases at J, with 10 bases between. CDR3 size: 11 residues. The CDR3 region has the DNA TGTGCCAGCAGAACAGGGTCGGAAGCTTTCTTT. It codes for CASRTGSEAFF.

The chain couples TRBV28 to TRBJ1-1, with TRBD1 matching over 8 bases. The germline V gene has CDR1 MDHEN and CDR2 SYDVKM. V lost 3 bases and J lost 10; bases outside the gene matches: 4. The CDR3 has 12 amino acids. The CDR3 spells CASSFATGVAFF. In DNA form, the CDR3 reads TGTGCCAGCAGTTTTGCGACAGGGGTAGCTTTCTTT.

This rearrangement joins TRBV9 to TRBJ2-5; 7 bases fit TRBD2. The CDR3 spans 14 residues. Looked up from germline, CDR1 is SGDLS and CDR2 is YYNGEE. The V and J ends lost 3 bases and 2 bases, in that order; junction bases with no gene match: 4. The CDR3 here is CASSARDYQETQYF. CDR3 coding DNA: TGTGCCAGCAGCGCCCGGGACTATCAAGAGACCCAGTACTTC.